This T cell receptor (beta chain) was recorded in a study of T cell changes during pregnancy in multiple sclerosis. The CDR3 loop spans 17 amino acids. Germline values: CDR1 SGHNT, CDR2 YYREEE (reference sequence). V dropped 4 bases and J dropped 2 bases, with 18 bases sitting between them. Clones were sequenced by immunoSEQ multiplex PCR, and TCRdb holds only the in-frame ones, with some missing. The sample shows under 100,000 clones, about 95% of them seen only once. The sequenced sample was peripheral blood, obtained in the third trimester of pregnancy. This receptor was obtained from a female donor with multiple sclerosis, enrolled in a pregnancy study. The chain combines TRBV5-4 with TRBJ2-2; D gene uncertain. The CDR3: CASSREQQQANTGELFF. CDR3 bases: TGTGCCAGCAGCCGCGAGCAACAGCAGGCCAACACCGGGGAGCTGTTTTTT.